One sample yielded the 26 T cell receptor beta chains listed below, sequenced in a study of blood T cell repertoires in COVID-19. Assay used: immunoSEQ multiplex PCR; TCRdb lists only in-frame clones, some missing. The table lists 140,000 or so clones, roughly 80% of them singletons. Specimen: peripheral blood. Receptor source: a man aged 65 to 79 who had recovered from COVID-19.

V gene TRBV11-2 combines with J gene TRBJ2-4; 7 positions agree with TRBD1. CDR1 is SGHAT, CDR2 FQNNGV, per germline. This CDR3 region has 16 residues. Losses at the gene ends were 3 bases for V and 8 bases for J; bases not matched to a gene: 13. CDR3 sequence reads: CASSFKVEGANDIQYF. CDR3 DNA sequence: TGTGCCAGCAGCTTCAAGGTTGAGGGGGCGAACGACATTCAGTACTTC.

There are many counts of this clone. The chain uses TRBV4-1 and TRBJ2-1; D is unresolved. The V gene lost 4 bases and the J gene lost 8 bases, with 9 bases spanning the gap. The germline V gene encodes CDR1 MGHRA and CDR2 YSYEKL. The CDR3 has 12 residues. Here the CDR3 DNA reads TGCGCCAGCAGCCTTCTGAGCGATGAGCAGTTCTTC. It specifies CASSLLSDEQFF.

Only a few counts were recorded for this clone. This sequence joins TRBV5-6 and TRBJ1-5, with D tentatively TRBD1 (5 bases). The ends were cut back, 0 bases at V and 4 bases at J, with 8 bases in the middle. CDR1 and CDR2 (germline): SGHDT, YYEEEE. The CDR3 is 14 amino acids. DNA of the CDR3: TGTGCCAGCAGCTTGGGACAGATGAATCAGCCCCAGCATTTT. Amino acids: CASSLGQMNQPQHF.

This sequence joins TRBV9 and TRBJ2-5; 8 bases align to TRBD2. The germline V gene encodes CDR1 SGDLS and CDR2 YYNGEE. The V gene end was trimmed by 0 bases and the J gene end by 2 bases; junction bases not matched to a gene: 3. This CDR3 contains 15 residues. CDR3: CASSVAGGIQETQYF. In DNA, the CDR3 is TGTGCCAGCAGCGTAGCGGGGGGGATACAAGAGACCCAGTACTTC.

The chain carries TRBV13 and TRBJ2-2; TRBD2 aligns across 10 bases. The CDR3 runs to 17 residues. V shed 5 bases, J shed 5 bases, and the junction held 11 bases outside the gene matches. Germline V gene sequence: CDR1 PRHDT, CDR2 FYEKMQ (reference sequence). CDR3 amino acids: CASSPSASGSGTGELFF. For the CDR3, the DNA is TGTGCCAGCAGCCCCTCCGCTAGCGGGAGTGGTACCGGGGAGCTGTTTTTT.

The J gene is TRBJ2-7, the V gene TRBV4-2; 9 nucleotides align to TRBD2. Germline V gives CDR1 LGHNA, CDR2 YNFKEQ. V shed 6 bases, J shed 3 bases, and the junction held 12 bases outside the gene matches. The CDR3 extends over 16 amino acids. The CDR3 nucleotides are TGTGCCAGCAGATTCGGAGCGGGAGGCTACAACTACGAGCAGTACTTC. It specifies CASRFGAGGYNYEQYF.

The chain joins TRBV5-1 to TRBJ2-7; TRBD1 might be the D (9 bases). The CDR3 is 14 amino acids. V lost 4 bases to trimming and J lost 6 bases, with 17 bases between them. The germline V gene has CDR1 SGHRS and CDR2 YFSETQ. The CDR3 sequence: CASSRGGQGAEQYF. CDR3 in DNA: TGCGCCAGCAGCCGGGGGGGACAGGGTGCCGAGCAGTACTTC.

The sample holds a few counts of this clone. For the CDR3, the DNA is TGTGCCAGCAGCGACGTCCGGGAAGAGACCCAGTACTTC. This translates into CASSDVREETQYF. The rearrangement links TRBV3-1 (or the pseudogene TRBV3-2) to TRBJ2-5, with no clear D. The germline V gene encodes CDR1 LGHDT and CDR2 YNNKEL (reference sequence). This CDR3 has 13 amino acids. Trimming stripped 5 bases from V and 3 bases from J, with 10 bases between.

There are a few counts of this clone. The V gene is TRBV6-6, the J gene TRBJ1-2; tentatively, D is TRBD1 (6 bases). The CDR3 runs to 14 residues. Germline CDR1 is MNHNY and CDR2 is SVGAGI (reference sequence). The V and J ends lost 10 bases and 7 bases respectively, with 22 bases between them. In DNA form, the CDR3 reads TGTGCCACCCTACCTCCTGGACAGCAGGGTGGCTACACCTTC. This encodes CATLPPGQQGGYTF.

This clone was counted between two and nine times. The chain employs TRBV10-3 and TRBJ1-6; D is unclear. The CDR3 has 14 amino acids. Germline V lookup: CDR1 ENHRY, CDR2 SYGVKD. V shed 4 bases and J shed 4 bases, with 8 bases lying between them. The CDR3 DNA sequence: TGTGCCATCAGTGGTGCGGAGTATAATTCACCCCTCCACTTT. It specifies CAISGAEYNSPLHF.

CDR3: CASSPATTVNTEAFF. The CDR3 DNA reads as TGTGCCAGCAGCCCAGCCACGACAGTTAACACTGAAGCTTTCTTT. J is TRBJ1-1 and V is TRBV5-4; D might be TRBD1 (5 bases). Trimming stripped 4 bases from V and 2 bases from J, with 15 bases between. Germline V gene data show CDR1 as SGHNT and CDR2 as YYREEE (reference sequence). CDR3 length: 15 amino acids.

This clone was seen more than once but under ten times. CDR3 residues: CASKLAGGQETQYF. CDR3 DNA: TGCGCCAGCAAACTAGCGGGAGGGCAAGAGACCCAGTACTTC. V is TRBV5-1 and J is TRBJ2-5; 13 bases match TRBD2. Germline CDR1 is SGHRS and CDR2 is YFSETQ. The V gene end was trimmed by 6 bases and the J gene end by 2 bases; junction bases not matched to a gene: 1. This CDR3 contains 14 residues.

The chain joins TRBV5-3 to TRBJ2-5; 8 nucleotides line up with TRBD2. TRBV5-3 is sorted into the ORF group, with uncertain function. The V segment lost 2 bases and the J segment 1 base; nucleotides outside the gene matches: 1. This CDR3 spans 14 amino acids. CDR3 protein: CARSFSGTQETQYF. Written as DNA, the CDR3 is TGTGCCAGAAGCTTTAGCGGGACCCAAGAGACCCAGTACTTC.

V is TRBV10-3 and J is TRBJ1-5; possible D gene TRBD1, 6 bases. The V gene lost 3 bases and the J gene lost 7 bases, with 10 bases spanning the gap. The CDR3 length is 13 residues. Germline CDR1 reads ENHRY; CDR2 reads SYGVKD. In DNA, the CDR3 is TGTGCCATCAGTGAACAGGGTTGGCAGCCCCAGCATTTT. Its protein is CAISEQGWQPQHF.

This clone has more than one count but fewer than ten. The chain recombines TRBV19 with TRBJ2-7; D is possibly TRBD1 (6 bases). V lost 6 bases and J 5 bases, leaving 17 bases between the germline ends. The germline gives CDR1 LNHDA, CDR2 SQIVND (reference sequence). This CDR3 has 14 residues. The CDR3 nucleotides read TGTGCCAGTAGCGCAATGGGGGCTCGGGACGAGCAGTACTTC. This gives the protein CASSAMGARDEQYF.

The rearrangement uses TRBV3-1 (or the pseudogene TRBV3-2) and TRBJ2-1; weak D call: TRBD2 (7 bases). V was trimmed by 7 bases and J by 8 bases, leaving 18 bases between them. Germline V lookup: CDR1 LGHDT, CDR2 YNNKEL (reference sequence). The CDR3 contains 14 residues. The CDR3 spells CASTRGGGGYEQFF. CDR3 nucleotides: TGTGCCAGCACCCGAGGGGGGGGCGGCTATGAGCAGTTCTTC.

The chain links TRBV19 to TRBJ1-2; 8 bases agree with TRBD1. Unmatched junction bases numbered 7, after V lost 5 bases and J lost 8 bases. Germline loops: CDR1 LNHDA, CDR2 SQIVND (reference sequence). This CDR3 has 13 amino acids. The CDR3 sequence is CASSVQGAQGYTF. The CDR3 nucleotides are TGTGCCAGTAGTGTCCAGGGGGCGCAGGGCTACACCTTC.

The J gene is TRBJ2-5, the V gene TRBV5-4; 9 positions match TRBD1. The CDR3 extends over 14 amino acids. Germline V lookup: CDR1 SGHNT, CDR2 YYREEE (reference sequence). V shed 4 bases, J shed 5 bases, and the junction held 6 bases outside the gene matches. CDR3 in DNA: TGTGCCAGCAGCGCAACAGGGGGCGGGGAGACCCAGTACTTC. Encoded protein: CASSATGGGETQYF. The whole variable domain, filled in from reference TRBV5-4 and TRBJ2-5, reads ETGVTQSPTHLIKTRGQQVTLRCSSQSGHNTVSWYQQALGQGPQFIFQYYREEENGRGNFPPRFSGLQFPNYSSELNVNALELDDSALYLCASSATGGGETQYFGPGTRLLVL.

The rearrangement uses TRBV19 and TRBJ2-5; no firm D call. Trimming stripped 3 bases from V and 4 bases from J, with 9 bases between. Germline assignment: CDR1 LNHDA and CDR2 SQIVND (reference sequence). The CDR3 has 13 amino acids. CDR3 sequence: CASSIMTGETQYF. The CDR3, as DNA: TGTGCCAGTAGTATCATGACTGGAGAGACCCAGTACTTC. Looking up the rest from reference TRBV19 and TRBJ2-5 gives the full variable domain: DGGITQSPKYLFRKEGQNVTLSCEQNLNHDAMYWYRQDPGQGLRLIYYSQIVNDFQKGDIAEGYSVSREKKESFPLTVTSAQKNPTAFYLCASSIMTGETQYFGPGTRLLVL.

The chain uses TRBV5-1 and TRBJ2-3, with TRBD2 as a possible D gene (5 bases). There are 15 residues in the CDR3. CDR1 and CDR2 (germline): SGHRS, YFSETQ. The V and J ends lost 0 bases and 0 bases respectively, with 8 bases between them. The CDR3: CASSLEGDSTDTQYF. The CDR3 bases are TGCGCCAGCAGCTTGGAGGGAGATAGCACAGATACGCAGTATTTT.

The chain recombines TRBV4-3 with TRBJ2-3; no clear D gene. The V gene's germline CDR1 is LGHNA and CDR2 YSLEER. The V gene lost 2 bases and the J gene lost 1 base, with 10 bases spanning the gap. This CDR3 contains 15 residues. CDR3 sequence: CASSQIVRGTDTQYF. DNA for the CDR3: TGCGCCAGCAGCCAAATAGTCCGGGGCACAGATACGCAGTATTTT.

The V call is TRBV5-6, the J call TRBJ1-6; no reliable D call. Trimming shortened V by 0 bases and J by 4 bases, and 8 bases separated the two germline ends. The CDR3 loop spans 15 amino acids. Germline CDR1 SGHDT, CDR2 YYEEEE. The CDR3 loop reads CASSLVGRYNSPLHF. The CDR3 DNA sequence: TGTGCCAGCAGCTTGGTGGGCAGATATAATTCACCCCTCCACTTT.

The rearrangement uses TRBV10-3 and TRBJ2-3, with 8 bases fitting TRBD2. The CDR3 contains 19 residues. Germline V lookup: CDR1 ENHRY, CDR2 SYGVKD. The junction had 19 bases not matched to a gene; V was cut back by 6 bases and J by 2 bases. The CDR3 coding sequence is TGTGCCATCAGAGGGTTCTCCGTCCAGCGGGAGTACGCCACAGATACGCAGTATTTT. This codes for CAIRGFSVQREYATDTQYF.

The V and J genes are TRBV6-4 and TRBJ2-7; 7 positions match TRBD2. CDR1 and CDR2 from the germline V gene are MRHNA and SNTAGT. There are 15 residues in the CDR3. With 10 bases clipped from V and 0 bases from J, the junction kept 12 bases outside the gene matches. As DNA, the CDR3 is TGTGCCATCCCGAACGGGGGAGGGCCCTCCTACGAGCAGTACTTC. Protein product: CAIPNGGGPSYEQYF.

The gene calls are TRBV6-2 or TRBV6-3 and TRBJ1-1, with TRBD1 identical over 7 bases. Germline V gives CDR1 MNHEY, CDR2 SVGEGT. The CDR3 runs 15 residues. The junction had 8 bases not matched to a gene; V was cut back by 4 bases and J by 3 bases. CDR3: CASSFPRTGHTEAFF. DNA of the CDR3: TGTGCCAGCAGTTTTCCCCGGACAGGACACACTGAAGCTTTCTTT.

This chain joins TRBV21-1 and TRBJ2-1; the table calls TRBD2, which could not be checked here. TRBV21-1 is described as a pseudogene. The CDR3 contains 19 residues. DNA of the CDR3: TGTGCCAGACGCGAATGGGTGAAGGCTAGCGGAGGGGACCTCGATGAGCAGTTCTTC. Encoded protein: CARREWVKASGGDLDEQFF.